This TCR beta chain came from a study of T cells after yellow fever vaccination. The CDR3 is made up of 14 amino acids. Germline CDR1 SNHLY, CDR2 FYNNEI. V was pared by 10 bases and J by 5 bases, with 10 bases of the junction left unmatched. Each CDR3 protein gets one entry after TCRdb re-called the 5' RACE reads with MiXCR. The data show some 300,000 distinct CDR3 sequences, approximately 10% seen once. This clonotype was obtained from a man aged 18 to 30 who received the YFV17D yellow fever vaccine. The specimen was CD4+ T cells sorted from PBMCs, collected 5 days after the yellow fever booster vaccination. The chain joins TRBV2 to TRBJ2-5; 10 bases match TRBD1. The CDR3 region is CANAGTGARETQYF. The CDR3 DNA follows: TGTGCCAACGCGGGGACAGGGGCACGTGAGACCCAGTACTTC.